This is a list of T cell receptor beta chains from one sample in a study of blood T cell repertoires in COVID-19. Sequencing used immunoSEQ multiplex PCR; TCRdb keeps in-frame clones, though not all of them. Of over 150,000 clones listed, 83% are singletons. The sample was peripheral blood. Receptors originate from a woman between 65 and 79 years old who had recovered from COVID-19. The CDR3 runs from the conserved cysteine through the conserved F or W.

>TRBJ1-4|TRBV18
CASSPRATNEKLFF
>TRBJ2-7|TRBV19
CASSRGPSSYEQYF
>TRBJ1-5|TRBV19
CASGLGYSNQPQHF
>TRBJ2-5|TRBV2
CASTKGQEETQYF
>TRBJ2-6|TRBV4-1
CASSPPGGANVLTF
>TRBJ2-7|TRBV7-8
CASSFGGAGLSYEQYF
>TRBJ1-6|TRBV4-1
CASSQVGRVRGSPLHF
>TRBJ2-5|TRBV18
CASSPQRGGEETQYF
>TRBJ2-7|TRBV3-1/TRBV3-2
CASSQGTPGTSGRRSSYEQYF
>TRBJ1-4|TRBV5-1
CASSLRESEKLFF
>TRBJ1-1|TRBV27
CASQGLITEAFF